The rows below give T cell receptor beta chains drawn from one sample of a study of radiotherapy plus CTLA-4 blockade in lung cancer. The protocol was immunoSEQ multiplex PCR, while the TCRdb copy is restricted to in-frame clones and leaves out a portion. The profile covers 90,000 to 130,000 clones, with about 80% appearing a single time and about 3.3% taken by the ten largest. This sample comprised peripheral blood, obtained from a patient treated with radiotherapy plus ipilimumab. The source of these receptors is a human donor with non-small cell lung cancer that progressed on radiotherapy plus ipilimumab. Some clones in this sample may be carry-over from other donors' samples. CDR3s include the opening cysteine and the closing phenylalanine or tryptophan. The D gene is left open where the match is weak. Some rows mark clone size as missing; the rest say once, few, many or name a class of expanded clone.

J	V	D	size	CDR3	DNA
TRBJ1-6	TRBV5-8	-	-	CASRRRQVVASPLHF	TGTGCCAGCAGACGGCGACAGGTTGTAGCTTCACCCCTCCACTTT
TRBJ1-2	TRBV5-1	-	-	CASSPVGRAYGYTF	TGCGCCAGCAGCCCGGTCGGCAGAGCCTATGGCTACACCTTC
TRBJ1-5	TRBV15	TRBD1	-	CATSKDRVVFQPQHF	TGTGCCACCAGCAAAGACAGGGTGGTTTTTCAGCCCCAGCATTTT
TRBJ2-2	TRBV7-2	TRBD1	-	CASGGTGNTGELFF	TGTGCCAGCGGGGGGACAGGGAACACCGGGGAGCTGTTTTTT
TRBJ2-3	TRBV9	-	few	CASSPSTGATDTQYF	TGTGCCAGCAGCCCCTCGACAGGAGCAACAGATACGCAGTATTTT
TRBJ2-1	TRBV12-5	TRBD1	-	CASGRKGQGSYNEQFF	TGTGCTAGTGGTAGAAAGGGACAGGGGTCCTACAATGAGCAGTTCTTC
TRBJ1-2	TRBV11-2	-	-	CASSLIRGWGYGYTF	TGTGCCAGCAGCTTAATCCGGGGTTGGGGCTATGGCTACACCTTC
TRBJ2-2	TRBV6-5	-	once	CASSYTTNTGELFF	TGTGCCAGCAGTTACACAACGAACACCGGGGAGCTGTTTTTT
TRBJ1-1	TRBV7-8	TRBD1	once	CASSSHPGTGRTEAFF	TGTGCCAGCAGCTCGCACCCCGGGACAGGGAGGACTGAAGCTTTCTTT
TRBJ2-5	TRBV7-9	-	-	CASSLGLETQYF	TGTGCCAGCAGCTTAGGACTGGAGACCCAGTACTTC
TRBJ2-7	TRBV11-2	-	-	CASSLGQIDYEQYF	TGTGCCAGCAGCTTGGGGCAGATCGACTACGAGCAGTACTTC
TRBJ1-1	TRBV7-2	-	-	CASSLVVLNTEAFF	TGTGCCAGCAGCTTGGTCGTTCTGAACACTGAAGCTTTCTTT
TRBJ2-7	TRBV5-4	TRBD1	-	CASSLTGAAYEQYF	TGTGCCAGCAGCTTGACAGGGGCTGCCTACGAGCAGTACTTC
TRBJ2-7	TRBV4-3	-	-	CASSQDQGGTYEQYF	TGCGCCAGCAGCCAAGACCAGGGAGGAACCTACGAGCAGTACTTC
TRBJ1-2	TRBV5-6	-	-	CASSLSRTFYGYTF	TGTGCCAGCAGCTTGTCCAGAACCTTCTATGGCTACACCTTC
TRBJ2-7	TRBV4-3	TRBD1	-	CASSLGTGRYEQYF	TGCGCCAGCAGCCTCGGGACAGGGCGTTACGAGCAGTACTTC
TRBJ2-2	TRBV5-1	TRBD1	few	CASEQGASSTGELFF	TGCGCCAGCGAACAGGGGGCGAGTAGCACCGGGGAGCTGTTTTTT
TRBJ1-3	TRBV4-2	-	-	CASSQVSTGYSGNTIYF	TGTGCCAGCAGCCAAGTTAGTACAGGTTACTCTGGAAACACCATATATTTT
TRBJ2-7	TRBV27	-	-	CASQDSFYEQYF	TGTGCCAGCCAAGACAGTTTCTACGAGCAGTACTTC
TRBJ1-1	TRBV27	-	-	CASSKLRGSEAFF	TGTGCCAGCAGTAAATTACGGGGTTCTGAAGCTTTCTTT
TRBJ2-5	TRBV4-3	TRBD2	-	CASSQDRLAGAWETQYF	TGCGCCAGCAGCCAAGATCGGCTAGCGGGGGCCTGGGAGACCCAGTACTTC
TRBJ1-6	TRBV7-2	-	-	CASSPPPGGSPLHF	TGTGCCAGCAGCCCACCCCCGGGGGGTTCACCCCTCCACTTT
TRBJ1-5	TRBV19	-	-	CASSSLGGIQPQHF	TGTGCCAGTAGTTCTTTGGGGGGGATACAGCCCCAGCATTTT
TRBJ1-5	TRBV7-6	-	-	CASSLSSRGSNQPQHF	TGTGCCAGCAGCTTGAGTTCCAGGGGTAGCAATCAGCCCCAGCATTTT
TRBJ1-2	TRBV19	-	-	CASSLGQGDYGYTF	TGTGCCAGTAGTTTGGGCCAGGGCGACTATGGCTACACCTTC
TRBJ1-5	TRBV6-6	-	-	CASSYLNQPQHF	TGTGCCAGCAGTTATCTTAATCAGCCCCAGCATTTT
TRBJ1-2	TRBV7-9	-	-	CASSLGVSLSSGYTF	TGTGCCAGCAGTTTAGGGGTGAGCTTGTCTTCGGGCTACACCTTC
TRBJ1-4	TRBV5-1	-	-	CASSLSGANEKLFF	TGCGCCAGCAGCTTGTCAGGGGCTAATGAAAAACTGTTTTTT
TRBJ1-1	TRBV5-4	TRBD1	once	CASSLVSGTGDEAFF	TGTGCCAGCAGCCTCGTTTCCGGGACAGGGGATGAAGCTTTCTTT
TRBJ2-5	TRBV5-1	TRBD2	-	CASSLGVIVAGQEAQYF	TGCGCCAGCAGCTTGGGAGTTATCGTAGCGGGCCAAGAGGCCCAGTACTTC
TRBJ2-7	TRBV9	-	-	CASSEGRVHEQYF	TGTGCCAGCAGCGAAGGACGCGTCCACGAGCAGTACTTC
TRBJ1-5	TRBV10-3	-	once	CAISESQSRANQPQHF	TGTGCCATCAGTGAGTCGCAATCCAGGGCCAATCAGCCCCAGCATTTT
TRBJ1-1	TRBV5-1	TRBD1	-	CASSEQGGTEAFF	TGCGCCAGCAGTGAACAGGGGGGCACTGAAGCTTTCTTT
TRBJ2-1	TRBV4-2	-	-	CASSQIGRSSLFSDNEQFF	TGTGCCAGCAGCCAAATAGGCCGTAGTAGCTTATTTTCGGACAATGAGCAGTTCTTC
TRBJ2-7	TRBV5-1	-	-	CASSLSLGQYSYEQYF	TGCGCCAGCAGCTTGTCTTTAGGGCAGTACTCCTACGAGCAGTACTTC
TRBJ2-5	TRBV5-1	-	-	CASSTQPQETQYF	TGCGCCAGCAGCACACAGCCCCAAGAGACCCAGTACTTC
TRBJ1-5	TRBV7-2	-	-	CASSLVSGREQPQHF	TGTGCCAGCAGCTTAGTATCGGGCAGGGAGCAGCCCCAGCATTTT
TRBJ1-6	TRBV2	-	once	CASSEKSSYNSPLHF	TGTGCCAGCAGTGAAAAAAGCTCCTATAATTCACCCCTCCACTTT
TRBJ2-4	TRBV10-3	-	-	CATKDPSWENIQYF	TGTGCCACGAAGGACCCCTCGTGGGAAAACATTCAGTACTTC
TRBJ2-7	TRBV7-3	-	-	CASSKIGGRGGIIGEQYF	TGTGCCAGCAGCAAAATAGGTGGGCGGGGAGGTATTATTGGCGAGCAGTACTTC
TRBJ2-1	TRBV7-3	TRBD2	-	CASSSTGGAYNEQFF	TGTGCCAGCAGTTCCACCGGGGGGGCCTACAATGAGCAGTTCTTC
TRBJ1-5	TRBV6-5	-	-	CASVTGNQPQHF	TGTGCCAGCGTGACGGGCAATCAGCCCCAGCATTTT
TRBJ1-2	TRBV29-1	-	-	CSVVLGAGYTF	TGCAGCGTTGTCCTGGGGGCTGGCTACACCTTC
TRBJ1-5	TRBV18	-	-	CASSGGVDQPQHF	TGTGCCAGCTCAGGTGGGGTGGATCAGCCCCAGCATTTT
TRBJ1-4	TRBV5-4	-	-	CASSPYVSRGEKLFF	TGTGCCAGCAGCCCATACGTCTCTCGGGGGGAAAAACTGTTTTTT
TRBJ2-1	TRBV10-3	-	-	CAISEIGGFNEQFF	TGTGCCATCAGTGAGATAGGGGGGTTTAATGAGCAGTTCTTC